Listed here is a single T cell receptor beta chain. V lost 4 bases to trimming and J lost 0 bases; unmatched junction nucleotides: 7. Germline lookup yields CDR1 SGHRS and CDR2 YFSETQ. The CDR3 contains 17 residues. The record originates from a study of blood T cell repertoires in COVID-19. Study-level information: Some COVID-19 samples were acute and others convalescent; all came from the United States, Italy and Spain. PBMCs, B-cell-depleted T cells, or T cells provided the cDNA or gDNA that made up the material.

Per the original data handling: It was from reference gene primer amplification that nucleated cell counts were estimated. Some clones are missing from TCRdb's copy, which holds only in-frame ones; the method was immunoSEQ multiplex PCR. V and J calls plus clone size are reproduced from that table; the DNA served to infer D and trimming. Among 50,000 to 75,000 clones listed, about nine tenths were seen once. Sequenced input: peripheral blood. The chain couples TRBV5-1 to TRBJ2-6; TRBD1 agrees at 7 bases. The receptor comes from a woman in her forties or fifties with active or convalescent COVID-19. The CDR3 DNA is TGCGCCAGCAGCCGACAGGGAAGAGTCTCTGGGGCCAACGTCCTGACTTTC. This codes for CASSRQGRVSGANVLTF.